This T cell receptor (beta chain) is from a study of cytomegalovirus exposure and HLA in healthy donors. Study context: A prior study identified 120 million or so unique TCR beta sequences from some 200 million T cells.

Study results and caveats: The listing of approximately 160 TCR beta chains classed them as cytomegalovirus-associated. Later analysis suggested most CMV-associated TCR beta chains were HLA-restricted.

In this sample, this clone turned up a few times. Its antigen is still unknown. With 60 Vbeta and 13 Jbeta primers, the PCR was carried out. Using immunoSEQ multiplex PCR, the repertoire was profiled, and TCRdb retains in-frame clones only, with some absent. The data show around 120,000 clones, with approximately 70% seen just once and 8% to 9.5% held by the top ten. The sequence came from a woman aged 40 to 50 in good health and CMV-seropositive. Sequencing was carried out using PBMCs.

The CDR3 protein is CASSWTGTIGLAGSEQYF. As DNA, the CDR3 is TGTGCCAGCAGCTGGACCGGAACCATCGGACTAGCGGGAAGCGAGCAGTACTTC. The chain employs TRBV13 and TRBJ2-7, with 12 bases fitting TRBD2. After removal of 4 bases from V and 6 bases from J, the junction contained 16 bases not matched to a gene. This CDR3 contains 18 residues. CDR1 is PRHDT, CDR2 FYEKMQ, per germline (reference sequence).